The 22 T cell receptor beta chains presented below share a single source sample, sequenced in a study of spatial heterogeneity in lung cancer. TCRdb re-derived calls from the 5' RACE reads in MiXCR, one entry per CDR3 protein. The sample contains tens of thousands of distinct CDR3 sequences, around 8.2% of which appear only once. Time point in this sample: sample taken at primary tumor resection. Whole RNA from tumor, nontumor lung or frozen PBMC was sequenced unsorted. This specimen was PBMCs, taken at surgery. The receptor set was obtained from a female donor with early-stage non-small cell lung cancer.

The CDR3: CSVNGQRNTDTQYF. DNA of the CDR3: TGCAGCGTGAACGGACAGAGAAACACAGATACGCAGTATTTT. The chain carries TRBV29-1 and TRBJ2-3; TRBD1 is a possible D gene (6 bases). Germline lookup yields CDR1 SQVTM and CDR2 ANQGSEA. The V end was cut by 6 bases, the J end by 2 bases, with 15 bases between. The CDR3 spans 14 residues.

CDR3 amino acids: CASIPRQLTYEQYV. The DNA for the CDR3 is TGTGCCAGCATCCCCCGGCAGTTGACATACGAGCAGTACGTC. This rearrangement joins TRBV12-3 or TRBV12-4 to TRBJ2-7; no definite D call. There are 14 residues in the CDR3. The V end lost 7 bases, the J end lost 4 bases, and 17 bases lay between the germline ends.

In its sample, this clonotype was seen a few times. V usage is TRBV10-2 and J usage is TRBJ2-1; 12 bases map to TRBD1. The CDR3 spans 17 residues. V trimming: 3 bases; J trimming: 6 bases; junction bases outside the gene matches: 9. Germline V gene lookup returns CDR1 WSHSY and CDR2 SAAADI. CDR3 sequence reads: CASSDQRDRGRINEQFF. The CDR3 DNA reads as TGCGCCAGCAGTGACCAACGGGACAGGGGGCGTATCAATGAGCAGTTCTTC.

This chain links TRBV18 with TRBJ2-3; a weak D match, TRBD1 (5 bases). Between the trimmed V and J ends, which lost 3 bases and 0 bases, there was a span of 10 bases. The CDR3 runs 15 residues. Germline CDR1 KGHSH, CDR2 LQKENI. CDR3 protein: CASSPAQGSTDTQYF. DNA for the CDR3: TGTGCCAGCTCACCGGCCCAGGGAAGCACAGATACGCAGTATTTT.

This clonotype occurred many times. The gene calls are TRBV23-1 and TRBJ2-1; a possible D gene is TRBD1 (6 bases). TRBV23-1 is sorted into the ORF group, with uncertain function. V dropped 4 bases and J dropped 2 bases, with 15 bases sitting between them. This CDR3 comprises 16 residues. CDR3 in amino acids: CASSRLTGHPYNEQFF. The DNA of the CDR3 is TGCGCCAGCAGTCGCCTGACAGGCCATCCCTACAATGAGCAGTTCTTC.

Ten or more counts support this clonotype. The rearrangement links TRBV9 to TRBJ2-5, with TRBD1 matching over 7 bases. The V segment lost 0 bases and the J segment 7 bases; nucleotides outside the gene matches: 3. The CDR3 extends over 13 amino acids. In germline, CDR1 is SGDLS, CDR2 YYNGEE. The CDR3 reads CASSVEGAATQYF. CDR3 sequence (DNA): TGTGCCAGCAGCGTAGAGGGGGCAGCGACCCAGTACTTC.

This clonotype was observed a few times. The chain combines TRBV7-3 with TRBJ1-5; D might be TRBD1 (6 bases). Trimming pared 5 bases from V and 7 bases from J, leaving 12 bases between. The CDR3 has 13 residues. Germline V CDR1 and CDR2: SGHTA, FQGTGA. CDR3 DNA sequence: TGTGCCAGCAGCGTCCTACAGGGACAGCCCCAGCATTTT. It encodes CASSVLQGQPQHF.

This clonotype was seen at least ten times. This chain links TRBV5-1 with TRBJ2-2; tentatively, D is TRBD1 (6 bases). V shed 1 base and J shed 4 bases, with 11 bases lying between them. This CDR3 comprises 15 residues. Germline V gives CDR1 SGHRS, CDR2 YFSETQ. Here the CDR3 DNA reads TGCGCCAGCAGCTTGACAGGGTACGGCACCGGGGAGCTGTTTTTT. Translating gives CASSLTGYGTGELFF.

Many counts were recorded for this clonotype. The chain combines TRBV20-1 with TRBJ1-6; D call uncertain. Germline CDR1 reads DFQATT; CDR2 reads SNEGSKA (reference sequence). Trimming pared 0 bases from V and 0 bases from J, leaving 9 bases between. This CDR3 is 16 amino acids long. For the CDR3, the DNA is TGCAGTGCTAGAGATACGGAGAGCTCCTATAATTCACCCCTCCACTTT. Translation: CSARDTESSYNSPLHF.

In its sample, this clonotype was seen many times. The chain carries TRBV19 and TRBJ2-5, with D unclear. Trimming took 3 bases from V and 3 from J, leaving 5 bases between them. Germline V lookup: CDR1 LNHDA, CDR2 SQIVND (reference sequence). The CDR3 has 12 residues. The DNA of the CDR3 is TGTGCCAGTAGTATCGCAGAAGAGACCCAGTACTTC. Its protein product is CASSIAEETQYF.

CDR3 sequence: CSANRDRVMEQYF. The CDR3 DNA is TGCAGTGCTAACCGGGACAGGGTCATGGAGCAGTACTTC. V and J are TRBV20-1 and TRBJ2-7; TRBD1 agrees at 9 bases. The CDR3 runs 13 residues. Germline CDR1 is DFQATT and CDR2 is SNEGSKA (reference sequence). Unmatched junction bases numbered 8, after V lost 4 bases and J lost 7 bases.

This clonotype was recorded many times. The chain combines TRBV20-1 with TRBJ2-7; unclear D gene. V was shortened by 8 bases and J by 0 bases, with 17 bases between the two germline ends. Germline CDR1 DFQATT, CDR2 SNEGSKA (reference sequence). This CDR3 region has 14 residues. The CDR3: CSPLLTSSSYEQYF. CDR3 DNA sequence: TGCAGTCCTCTTTTGACATCTAGCTCCTACGAGCAGTACTTC.

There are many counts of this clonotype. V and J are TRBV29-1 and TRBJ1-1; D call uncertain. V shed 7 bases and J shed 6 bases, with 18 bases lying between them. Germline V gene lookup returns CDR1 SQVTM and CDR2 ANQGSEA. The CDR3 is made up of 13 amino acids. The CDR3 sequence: CSADGWVTPEAFF. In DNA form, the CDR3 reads TGCAGCGCCGACGGCTGGGTAACCCCTGAAGCTTTCTTT.

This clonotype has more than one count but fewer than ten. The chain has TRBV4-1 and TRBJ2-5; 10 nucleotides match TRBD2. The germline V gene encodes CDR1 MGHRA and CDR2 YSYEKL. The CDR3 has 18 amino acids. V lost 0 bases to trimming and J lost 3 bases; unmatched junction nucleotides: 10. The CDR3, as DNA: TGCGCCAGCAGCCAAGAACCCCCCCGGACTAGCGGAAAAGAGACCCAGTACTTC. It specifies CASSQEPPRTSGKETQYF.

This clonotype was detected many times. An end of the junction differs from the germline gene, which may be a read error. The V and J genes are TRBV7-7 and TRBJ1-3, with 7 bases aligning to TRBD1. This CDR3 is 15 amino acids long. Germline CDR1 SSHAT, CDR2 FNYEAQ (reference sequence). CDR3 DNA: TGTGCTAGCAGCTCTACAGGGGAGCCTGGAAACACCATATATTTT. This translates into CASSSTGEPGNTIYF.

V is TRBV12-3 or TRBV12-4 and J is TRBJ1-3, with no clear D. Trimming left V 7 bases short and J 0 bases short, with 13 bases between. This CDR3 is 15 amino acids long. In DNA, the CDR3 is TGTGCCAGCACCCCGGCTGGAACCTCTGGAAACACCATATATTTT. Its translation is CASTPAGTSGNTIYF.

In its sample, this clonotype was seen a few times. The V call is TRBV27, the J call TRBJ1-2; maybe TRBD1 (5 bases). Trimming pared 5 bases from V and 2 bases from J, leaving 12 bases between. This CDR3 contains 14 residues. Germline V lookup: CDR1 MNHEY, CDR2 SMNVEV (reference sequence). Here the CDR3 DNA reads TGTGCCAGCAGTCCTATGGGGCGCAACTATGGCTACACCTTC. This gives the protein CASSPMGRNYGYTF.

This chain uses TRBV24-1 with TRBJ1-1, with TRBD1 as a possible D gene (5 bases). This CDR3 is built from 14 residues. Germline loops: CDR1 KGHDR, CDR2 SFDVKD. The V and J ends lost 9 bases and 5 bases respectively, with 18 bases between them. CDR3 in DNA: TGTGCCACCTCCGGGGCCACTGGAGATACTGAAGCTTTCTTT. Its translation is CATSGATGDTEAFF.

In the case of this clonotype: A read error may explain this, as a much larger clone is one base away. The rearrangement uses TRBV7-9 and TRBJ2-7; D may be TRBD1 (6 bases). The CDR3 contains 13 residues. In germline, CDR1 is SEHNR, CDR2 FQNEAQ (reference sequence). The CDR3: CASSLNRVYEHYF. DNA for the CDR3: TGTGCCAGCAGCTTAAACAGGGTTTACGAGCACTACTTC.

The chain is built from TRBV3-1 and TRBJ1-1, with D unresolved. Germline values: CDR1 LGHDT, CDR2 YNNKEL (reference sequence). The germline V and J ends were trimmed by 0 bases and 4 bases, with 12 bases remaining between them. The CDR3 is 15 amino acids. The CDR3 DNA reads TGTGCCAGCAGCCAAGAACCGGGAAAGAGCACTGAAGCTTTCTTT. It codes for CASSQEPGKSTEAFF.

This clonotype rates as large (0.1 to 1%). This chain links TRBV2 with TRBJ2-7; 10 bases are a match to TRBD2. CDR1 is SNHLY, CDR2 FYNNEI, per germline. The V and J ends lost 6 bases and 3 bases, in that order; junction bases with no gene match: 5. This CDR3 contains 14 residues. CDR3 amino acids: CASRLAGRHYEQYV. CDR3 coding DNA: TGTGCCAGCAGACTAGCGGGGAGGCACTACGAGCAGTACGTC.

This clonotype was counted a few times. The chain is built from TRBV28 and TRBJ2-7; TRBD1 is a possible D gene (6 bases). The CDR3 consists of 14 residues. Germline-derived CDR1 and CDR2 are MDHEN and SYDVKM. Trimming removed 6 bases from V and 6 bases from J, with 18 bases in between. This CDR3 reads CASRASGHRFEQYV. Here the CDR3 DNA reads TGTGCCAGCAGAGCATCGGGACACCGCTTCGAGCAGTACGTC.